The 5 T cell receptor beta chains below all came from one sample that was sequenced in a study of radiotherapy plus CTLA-4 blockade in lung cancer. Method: immunoSEQ multiplex PCR; TCRdb's copy keeps in-frame clones and lacks some. The sample has approximately 80,000 clones, around 74% seen once. Sample: peripheral blood, taken from a patient treated with radiotherapy plus ipilimumab. Receptors were obtained from a human donor with non-small cell lung cancer whose response to radiotherapy plus ipilimumab could not be evaluated.

The gene calls are TRBV20-1 and TRBJ2-3, with TRBD1 matching 8 bases. The ends lost 6 bases at V and 6 bases at J; junction bases unmatched: 2. The CDR3 spans 11 residues. Germline V gene sequence: CDR1 DFQATT, CDR2 SNEGSKA (reference sequence). CDR3 protein: CSARQGDTQYF. The CDR3 nucleotides read TGCAGTGCAAGACAGGGGGATACGCAGTATTTT.

The chain has TRBV6-6 and TRBJ2-7, with a tentative D call TRBD2 (6 bases). This CDR3 is 13 amino acids long. CDR1 and CDR2 from the germline V gene are MNHNY and SVGAGI (reference sequence). V dropped 4 bases and J dropped 4 bases, with 11 bases sitting between them. CDR3 coding DNA: TGTGCCAGCAGTTCCAACCGGGGGTACGAGCAGTACTTC. It translates to CASSSNRGYEQYF.

The chain is built from TRBV7-6 and TRBJ2-5; 7 positions match TRBD1. Germline CDR1 SGHVS, CDR2 FNYEAQ. J was trimmed by 5 bases and V by 1 base; bases with no gene match: 7. The CDR3 is 15 amino acids. CDR3 DNA sequence: TGTGCCAGCAGCTTAGGTCCAGGGGGTGATGAGACCCAGTACTTC. It specifies CASSLGPGGDETQYF.

The J gene is TRBJ2-5, the V gene TRBV6-6, with a tentative D call TRBD1 (6 bases). Trimming stripped 5 bases from V and 5 bases from J, with 12 bases between. CDR1 and CDR2 (germline): MNHNY, SVGAGI (reference sequence). CDR3 length equals 13 residues. CDR3 region: CASSTQGRETQYF. CDR3 sequence (DNA): TGTGCCAGCAGTACACAGGGTCGGGAGACCCAGTACTTC.

J is TRBJ1-1 and V is TRBV29-1; 10 bases map to TRBD1. V shed 6 bases, J shed 3 bases, and the junction held 4 bases outside the gene matches. The CDR3 totals 13 residues. In germline, CDR1 is SQVTM, CDR2 ANQGSEA. The CDR3 reads CSVPGQGHTEAFF. CDR3 nucleotide sequence: TGCAGCGTCCCGGGACAGGGGCACACTGAAGCTTTCTTT.